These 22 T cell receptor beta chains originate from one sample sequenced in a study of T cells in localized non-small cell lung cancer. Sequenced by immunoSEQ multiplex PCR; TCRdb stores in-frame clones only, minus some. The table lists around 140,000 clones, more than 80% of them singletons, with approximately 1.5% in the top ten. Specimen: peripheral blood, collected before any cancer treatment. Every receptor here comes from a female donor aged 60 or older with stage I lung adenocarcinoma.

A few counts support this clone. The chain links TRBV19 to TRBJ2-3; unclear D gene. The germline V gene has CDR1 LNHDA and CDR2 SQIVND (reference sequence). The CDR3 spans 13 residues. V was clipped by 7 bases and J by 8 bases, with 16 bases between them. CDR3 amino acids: CASTAFGLRTQYF. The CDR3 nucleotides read TGTGCCAGTACCGCGTTCGGCCTGCGTACGCAGTATTTT. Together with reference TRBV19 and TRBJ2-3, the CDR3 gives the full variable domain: DGGITQSPKYLFRKEGQNVTLSCEQNLNHDAMYWYRQDPGQGLRLIYYSQIVNDFQKGDIAEGYSVSREKKESFPLTVTSAQKNPTAFYLCASTAFGLRTQYFGPGTRLTVL.

The CDR3 sequence: CASSPYGTHSNQPQHF. CDR3 DNA sequence: TGTGCCAGCAGTCCGTATGGGACCCATAGCAATCAGCCCCAGCATTTT. The chain recombines TRBV27 with TRBJ1-5, with D maybe TRBD1 (5 bases). This CDR3 is 16 amino acids long. Trimming cost V 5 bases and J 0 bases, with 14 bases left between them. Per germline, CDR1 MNHEY and CDR2 SMNVEV (reference sequence).

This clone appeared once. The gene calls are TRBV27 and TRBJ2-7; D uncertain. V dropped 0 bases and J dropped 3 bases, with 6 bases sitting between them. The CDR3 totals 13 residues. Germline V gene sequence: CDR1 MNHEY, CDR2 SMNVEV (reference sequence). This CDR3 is CASSLSTNYEQYF. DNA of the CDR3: TGTGCCAGCAGTTTATCGACAAACTACGAGCAGTACTTC.

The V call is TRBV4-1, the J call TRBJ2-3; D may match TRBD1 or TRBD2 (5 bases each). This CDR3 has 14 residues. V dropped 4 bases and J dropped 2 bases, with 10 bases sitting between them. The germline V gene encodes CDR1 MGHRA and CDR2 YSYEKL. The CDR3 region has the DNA TGCGCCAGCAGCCCCCTCGGGGCCACAGATACGCAGTATTTT. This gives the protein CASSPLGATDTQYF.

CDR3 residues: CASGAYQPQHF. CDR3 DNA: TGTGCCAGCGGGGCATATCAGCCCCAGCATTTT. The V gene is TRBV2, the J gene TRBJ1-5; D possibly corresponds to TRBD1 (5 bases). The V and J ends lost 8 bases and 5 bases respectively, with 7 bases between them. Germline CDR1 SNHLY, CDR2 FYNNEI. This CDR3 is 11 amino acids long.

Written as DNA, the CDR3 is TGTGCCAGCAGGGGACAGGGCCACGAGCAGTACTTC. Translation: CASRGQGHEQYF. This rearrangement joins TRBV28 to TRBJ2-7; 9 positions match TRBD1. The CDR3 runs to 12 residues. Germline trimming cut 6 bases from V and 5 bases from J; bases unmatched to any gene: 2. Germline V gene lookup returns CDR1 MDHEN and CDR2 SYDVKM.

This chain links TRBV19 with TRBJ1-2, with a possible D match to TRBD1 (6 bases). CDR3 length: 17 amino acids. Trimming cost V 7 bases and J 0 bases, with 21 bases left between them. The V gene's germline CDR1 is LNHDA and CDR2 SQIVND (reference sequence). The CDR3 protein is CASINPRRDTTNYGYTF. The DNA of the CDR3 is TGTGCCAGTATCAATCCTCGGCGGGACACAACTAACTATGGCTACACCTTC.

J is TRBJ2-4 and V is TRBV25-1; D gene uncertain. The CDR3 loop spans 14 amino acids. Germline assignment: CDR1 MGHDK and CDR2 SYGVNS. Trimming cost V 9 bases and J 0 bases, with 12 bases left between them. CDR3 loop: CARGQMLAKNIQYF. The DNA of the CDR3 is TGTGCCAGAGGGCAGATGTTAGCCAAAAACATTCAGTACTTC.

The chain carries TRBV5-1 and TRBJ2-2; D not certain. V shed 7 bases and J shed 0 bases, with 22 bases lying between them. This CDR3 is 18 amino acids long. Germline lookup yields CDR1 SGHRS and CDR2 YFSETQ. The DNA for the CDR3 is TGCGCCAGCCGGTCAAATCCCGGTGGCGGAGCGAACACCGGGGAGCTGTTTTTT. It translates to CASRSNPGGGANTGELFF.

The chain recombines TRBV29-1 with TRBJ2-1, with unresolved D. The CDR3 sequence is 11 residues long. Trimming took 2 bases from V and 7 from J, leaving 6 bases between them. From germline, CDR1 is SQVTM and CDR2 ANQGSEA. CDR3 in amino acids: CSVEWGNEQFF. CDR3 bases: TGCAGCGTTGAATGGGGAAATGAGCAGTTCTTC.

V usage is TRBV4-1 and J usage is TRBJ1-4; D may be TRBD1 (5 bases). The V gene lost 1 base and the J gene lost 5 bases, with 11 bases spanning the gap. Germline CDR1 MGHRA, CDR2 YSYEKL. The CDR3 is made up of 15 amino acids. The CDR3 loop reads CASSQGGGKNEKLFF. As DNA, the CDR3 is TGCGCCAGCAGCCAAGGTGGGGGGAAAAATGAAAAACTGTTTTTT.

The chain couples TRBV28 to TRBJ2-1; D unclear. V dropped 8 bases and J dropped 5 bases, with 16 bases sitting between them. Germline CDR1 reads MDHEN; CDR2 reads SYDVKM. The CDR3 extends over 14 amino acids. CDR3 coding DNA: TGTGCCAGCCTGGGAATCCTACCTGACAATGAGCAGTTCTTC. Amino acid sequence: CASLGILPDNEQFF.

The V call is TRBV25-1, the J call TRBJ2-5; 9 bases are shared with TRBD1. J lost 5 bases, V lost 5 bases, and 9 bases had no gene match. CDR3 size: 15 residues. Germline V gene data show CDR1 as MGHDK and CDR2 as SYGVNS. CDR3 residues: CASSKGQGKLETQYF. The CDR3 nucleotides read TGTGCCAGCAGTAAAGGACAGGGGAAATTGGAGACCCAGTACTTC.

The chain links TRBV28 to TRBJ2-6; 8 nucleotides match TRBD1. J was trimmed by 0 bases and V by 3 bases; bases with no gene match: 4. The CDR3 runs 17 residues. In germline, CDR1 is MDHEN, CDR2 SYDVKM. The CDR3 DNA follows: TGTGCCAGCAGTTTGACAGGGGCCTACTCTGGGGCCAACGTCCTGACTTTC. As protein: CASSLTGAYSGANVLTF.

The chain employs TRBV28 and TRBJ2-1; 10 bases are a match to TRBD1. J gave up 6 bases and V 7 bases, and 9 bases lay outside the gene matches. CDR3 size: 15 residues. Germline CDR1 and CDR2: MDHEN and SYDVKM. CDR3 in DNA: TGTGCCAGCACCAAGCCGGGACAGGGGCCCAATGAGCAGTTCTTC. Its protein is CASTKPGQGPNEQFF.

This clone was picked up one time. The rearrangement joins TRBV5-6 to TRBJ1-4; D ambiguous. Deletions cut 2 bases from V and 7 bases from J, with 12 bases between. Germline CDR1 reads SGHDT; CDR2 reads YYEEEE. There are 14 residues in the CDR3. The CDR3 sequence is CASSFGLLGEKLFF. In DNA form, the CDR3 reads TGTGCCAGCAGCTTTGGCCTGTTGGGTGAAAAACTGTTTTTT.

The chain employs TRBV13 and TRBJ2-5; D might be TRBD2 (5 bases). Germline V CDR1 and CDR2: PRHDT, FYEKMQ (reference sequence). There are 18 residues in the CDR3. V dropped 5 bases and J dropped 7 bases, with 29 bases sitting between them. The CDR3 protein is CASSHTTRALGDTGTQYF. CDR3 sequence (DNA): TGTGCCAGCAGCCACACGACCCGCGCACTAGGTGATACTGGGACCCAGTACTTC.

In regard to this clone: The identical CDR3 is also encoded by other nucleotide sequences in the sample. CDR3 loop: CASSLDNEQFF. The CDR3 DNA is TGTGCCAGCAGCTTAGACAATGAGCAGTTCTTC. The chain joins TRBV11-3 to TRBJ2-1; D call uncertain. The CDR3 is made up of 11 amino acids. With 0 bases removed from V and 6 bases from J, the gap between germline ends came to 0 bases. CDR1 and CDR2 from the germline V gene are SGHNT and YENEEA.

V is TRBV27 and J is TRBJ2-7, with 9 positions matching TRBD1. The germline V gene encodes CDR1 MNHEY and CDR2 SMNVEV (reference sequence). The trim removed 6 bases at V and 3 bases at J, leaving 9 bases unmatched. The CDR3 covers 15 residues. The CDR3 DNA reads TGTGCCAGCAGGCAAGCCGGGACAGGGAACTACGAGCAGTACTTC. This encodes CASRQAGTGNYEQYF.

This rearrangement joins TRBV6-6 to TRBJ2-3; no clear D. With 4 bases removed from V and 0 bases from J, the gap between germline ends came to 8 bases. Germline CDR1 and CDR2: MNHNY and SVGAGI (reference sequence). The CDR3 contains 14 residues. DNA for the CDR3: TGTGCCAGCAGTTCCTTGACTAGCACAGATACGCAGTATTTT. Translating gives CASSSLTSTDTQYF.

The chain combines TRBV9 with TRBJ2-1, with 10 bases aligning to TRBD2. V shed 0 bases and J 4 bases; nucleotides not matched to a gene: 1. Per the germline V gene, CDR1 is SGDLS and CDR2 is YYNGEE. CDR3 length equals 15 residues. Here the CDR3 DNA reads TGTGCCAGCAGCGTAGGGGGACTAGCGTACAATGAGCAGTTCTTC. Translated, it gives CASSVGGLAYNEQFF.

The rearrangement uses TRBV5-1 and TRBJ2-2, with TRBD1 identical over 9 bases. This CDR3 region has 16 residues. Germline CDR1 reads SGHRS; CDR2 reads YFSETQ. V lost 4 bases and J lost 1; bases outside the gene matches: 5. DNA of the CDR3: TGCGCCAGCAGCCCGCGACAGGGGGAGAACACCGGGGAGCTGTTTTTT. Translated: CASSPRQGENTGELFF.